The 16 T cell receptor beta chains reported below all come from one sample, sequenced in a study of vaccination and CD4 T cells after COVID-19. No antigen is known for these receptors. Treatment in this sample: approximately nine-day PBMC culture with coronavirus spike peptide pools or control peptides (ViraFEST assay). CD4+ T lymphocytes from the unexposed donor were collected before the COVID-19 pandemic (2011-2018). The Oncomine TCR Beta short-read assay sequenced DNA from cultured CD4+ T cells. TCRdb re-called the PCR reads with MiXCR, one entry per CDR3 protein. The data show roughly 2,700 distinct CDR3 sequences, with 15% to 20% seen just once and approximately 26% held by the top ten. What was sequenced was CD4+ T cells from blood, cultured in vitro. Every receptor here comes from a human donor in good health.

This clonotype was picked up a small number of times. The CDR3 protein is CAWSVDRPNTEAFF. The CDR3 region has the DNA TGTGCCTGGAGTGTAGACAGGCCGAACACTGAAGCTTTCTTT. The chain joins TRBV30 to TRBJ1-1; tentatively, D is TRBD1 (6 bases). Germline assignment: CDR1 GTSNPN and CDR2 SVGIG (reference sequence). This CDR3 region has 14 residues. Trimming took off 0 bases at V and 1 base at J, with 9 bases between the two ends.

The rearrangement joins TRBV20-1 to TRBJ1-6; D gene uncertain. The V and J ends lost 0 bases and 0 bases respectively, with 6 bases between them. Germline CDR1 DFQATT, CDR2 SNEGSKA (reference sequence). This CDR3 region has 15 residues. This chain's CDR3 is CSARDKSSYNSPLHF. The CDR3 DNA is TGCAGTGCTAGAGATAAGAGCTCCTATAATTCACCCCTCCACTTT.

The V call is TRBV18, the J call TRBJ1-5, with 12 nucleotides matching TRBD1. Germline lookup yields CDR1 KGHSH and CDR2 LQKENI. J was trimmed by 2 bases and V by 2 bases; bases with no gene match: 13. This CDR3 region has 20 residues. CDR3 DNA sequence: TGTGCCAGCTCACCATCGTACGGGACAGGGGGCTCGAGAGGCAATCAGCCCCAGCATTTT. Its protein is CASSPSYGTGGSRGNQPQHF.

This chain joins TRBV11-2 and TRBJ1-1; 7 bases map to TRBD1. The CDR3 consists of 15 residues. V was pared by 5 bases and J by 3 bases, with 9 bases of the junction left unmatched. CDR1 and CDR2 (germline): SGHAT, FQNNGV. The CDR3 DNA reads as TGTGCCAGCAGCGTAGCCCGACAGGGCTACACTGAAGCTTTCTTT. The encoded protein is CASSVARQGYTEAFF.

CDR3 DNA: TGTGCCAGCAGCTCGCGTAGGGTGCCTTCACCCCTCCACTTT. Translated: CASSSRRVPSPLHF. The rearrangement uses TRBV5-6 and TRBJ1-6; D is unclear. V was clipped by 3 bases and J by 9 bases, with 13 bases between them. There are 14 residues in the CDR3. Looked up from germline, CDR1 is SGHDT and CDR2 is YYEEEE.

The genes are TRBV9 and TRBJ1-6, with 8 bases that match TRBD1. V trimming: 3 bases; J trimming: 4 bases; junction bases outside the gene matches: 3. There are 15 residues in the CDR3. Germline V CDR1 and CDR2: SGDLS, YYNGEE. CDR3 coding DNA: TGTGCCAGCAGCGGACGGGACAGGTATAATTCACCCCTCCACTTT. This encodes CASSGRDRYNSPLHF. Drawing the rest from reference TRBV9 and TRBJ1-6, the complete variable domain is DSGVTQTPKHLITATGQRVTLRCSPRSGDLSVYWYQQSLDQGLQFLIQYYNGEERAKGNILERFSAQQFPDLHSELNLSSLELGDSALYFCASSGRDRYNSPLHFGNGTRLTVT.

The rearrangement joins TRBV9 to TRBJ2-5; D might be TRBD1 (7 bases). This CDR3 has 17 amino acids. The V end was cut by 4 bases, the J end by 2 bases, with 21 bases between. Per germline, CDR1 SGDLS and CDR2 YYNGEE. The CDR3 is CASSRENNQGGQETQYF. CDR3 DNA: TGTGCCAGCAGCCGGGAGAACAACCAGGGGGGACAAGAGACCCAGTACTTC.

The table lists this clonotype with a few counts. J is TRBJ1-1 and V is TRBV2; D is uncertain. Germline V gene lookup returns CDR1 SNHLY and CDR2 FYNNEI. Between the trimmed V and J ends, which lost 4 bases and 6 bases, there was a span of 12 bases. The CDR3 is 13 amino acids. This CDR3 is CASSALGAPEAFF. The CDR3 nucleotides read TGTGCCAGCAGTGCCCTCGGCGCTCCTGAAGCTTTCTTT.

This chain uses TRBV24-1 with TRBJ2-7, with 8 bases fitting TRBD1. This CDR3 contains 15 residues. Trimming took 4 bases from V and 3 from J; bases not matched to a gene: 7. Germline CDR1 KGHDR, CDR2 SFDVKD. CDR3 protein: CATSDPGQGGYEQYF. The CDR3 region has the DNA TGTGCCACCAGTGACCCTGGACAGGGTGGCTACGAGCAGTACTTC.

This clonotype is classed as medium-sized (0.01 to 0.1%). This chain joins TRBV2 and TRBJ1-2, with 9 bases that match TRBD1. Trimming at V came to 6 bases and at J to 7 bases, leaving 9 bases not matched to a gene. The CDR3 has 14 residues. CDR1 is SNHLY and CDR2 is FYNNEI in the germline V gene. The CDR3 nucleotides read TGTGCCAGCAGCTCCGGGACAGGGCCTTTTGGCTACACCTTC. Its protein is CASSSGTGPFGYTF.

This clonotype showed up just a few times. Here the CDR3 reads CSAREAGFSTYEQYF. DNA for the CDR3: TGCAGTGCTAGAGAGGCGGGATTCTCTACCTACGAGCAGTACTTC. This chain joins TRBV20-1 and TRBJ2-7, with TRBD2 as a possible D gene (6 bases). Germline loops: CDR1 DFQATT, CDR2 SNEGSKA (reference sequence). CDR3 size: 15 residues. Trimming removed 0 bases from V and 2 bases from J, with 14 bases in between.

About this clonotype itself: One end of the junction fails to match germline, which may point to a read error. The gene calls are TRBV7-2 and TRBJ2-3; 9 bases line up with TRBD2. The germline V gene encodes CDR1 SGHTA and CDR2 FQGNSA. CDR3 length: 16 residues. CDR3 region: CASRTGTSLGTGTQYF. CDR3 nucleotide sequence: TGTGCCAGCAGGACCGGGACTAGCCTTGGCACAGGTACGCAGTATTTT.

The table lists this clonotype with a few counts. This sequence joins TRBV6-1 and TRBJ2-2; TRBD1 matches at 7 bases. CDR3 length: 13 amino acids. CDR1 MNHNS and CDR2 SASEGT come from the germline V gene. V gave up 4 bases and J gave up 6 bases; unmatched junction bases: 2. The CDR3 is CASSAGQAGELFF. DNA of the CDR3: TGTGCCAGCAGTGCCGGACAGGCCGGGGAGCTGTTTTTT.

The J gene is TRBJ2-5, the V gene TRBV5-1; 8 nucleotides align to TRBD2. J gave up 1 base and V 4 bases, and 3 bases lay outside the gene matches. Germline assignment: CDR1 SGHRS and CDR2 YFSETQ. CDR3 size: 14 residues. The chain's CDR3 is CASSTGTSQETQYF. The CDR3 DNA reads as TGCGCCAGCAGCACGGGGACTAGCCAAGAGACCCAGTACTTC.

This clonotype has a handful of counts. The V gene is TRBV5-1, the J gene TRBJ2-5; the D gene is possibly TRBD2 (6 bases). Germline values: CDR1 SGHRS, CDR2 YFSETQ. The CDR3 is made up of 15 amino acids. V lost 4 bases, J lost 5 bases, and 18 bases lay in between. CDR3 sequence: CASSHSGGTYETQYF. CDR3 in DNA: TGCGCCAGCAGCCATTCTGGCGGGACGTATGAGACCCAGTACTTC.

This clonotype was counted between two and nine times. The rearrangement uses TRBV28 and TRBJ1-5, with 10 nucleotides matching TRBD1. The CDR3 has 14 amino acids. From germline, CDR1 is MDHEN and CDR2 SYDVKM. V lost 5 bases to trimming and J lost 6 bases; unmatched junction nucleotides: 4. The CDR3: CASSPGQGTQPQHF. As DNA, the CDR3 is TGTGCCAGCAGTCCGGGACAGGGGACTCAGCCCCAGCATTTT.